This is a list of T cell receptor beta chains from one sample in a study of blood T cell repertoires in COVID-19. The repertoire was sequenced with immunoSEQ multiplex PCR; TCRdb's copy has only in-frame clones and lacks some. Altogether around 300,000 clones are present, approximately 85% being singletons, with the ten largest covering about 11%. The sequencing input was peripheral blood. All receptors derive from a woman in her sixties or seventies with acute or convalescent COVID-19. Each CDR3 is given without its conserved first and last residue.

10,TRBV28,TRBJ1-1,ASASLNTEAF
10,TRBV7-9,TRBJ2-7,ASSLERDEQY
13,TRBV2,TRBJ1-2,ASSGAGDRAYGYT
16,TRBV21-1,TRBJ2-2,ASSSPTTGFIVTGELF
13,TRBV19,TRBJ1-5,ASSNFRGIGQPQH
13,TRBV7-2,TRBJ2-7,ASSLGGGRAYEQY
13,TRBV2,TRBJ2-7,ASSVWSGGSYEQY
12,TRBV29-1,TRBJ2-1,SVFRLAGANEQF
15,TRBV5-4,TRBJ2-3,ASSLRSGGPSTDTQY
13,TRBV19,TRBJ2-2,ASKGEQGNTGELF
12,TRBV19,TRBJ1-4,ASSSTAAGEKLF
14,TRBV9,TRBJ2-3,ASSSGLAARTDTQY
16,TRBV27,TRBJ2-6,ASSLSRGSRPGANVLT
14,TRBV3-1/TRBV3-2,TRBJ2-4,ASSAVPGGAKNIQY
13,TRBV5-1,TRBJ2-7,ASSFLAGGSYEQY
14,TRBV15,TRBJ2-5,ATSRDLPGEGETQY
12,TRBV10-2,TRBJ2-7,ASSAPDRSYEQY
14,TRBV11-2,TRBJ2-3,ASSGVGGGTTDTQY
15,TRBV6-1,TRBJ2-3,ASSEWSGGAGGDTQY
12,TRBV19,TRBJ1-1,ASTKGRSGTEAF
13,TRBV5-4,TRBJ2-7,ASSFRQGGSYEQY
13,TRBV7-2,TRBJ1-4,ASRRVIATNEKLF
12,TRBV6-1,TRBJ2-5,ASSEGVSGETQY
11,TRBV2,TRBJ1-1,ASMFNRNTEAF
13,TRBV2,TRBJ1-6,ASNPGTFARSPLH
11,TRBV2,TRBJ1-2,ASSPTEGYGYT
14,TRBV4-1,TRBJ1-1,ASSQAGGGWGTEAF
12,TRBV18,TRBJ1-1,ASSHTGGGDGAF
12,TRBV3-1/TRBV3-2,TRBJ1-2,ASSQAQGPYGYT
12,TRBV10-1,TRBJ2-1,ASSTSGGPNEQF
13,TRBV5-1,TRBJ2-1,ASSLDPVIYNEQF
14,TRBV5-1,TRBJ1-1,ASSAPGTGGSTEAF
13,TRBV6-5,TRBJ2-2,ASRGLGRGSGELF
13,TRBV5-1,TRBJ2-3,ASGTSGGPQYTQY
14,TRBV11-2,TRBJ2-5,ASSLHATGGQETQY
13,TRBV19,TRBJ2-1,ASSTGGAGDNEQF
10,TRBV3-1/TRBV3-2,TRBJ2-5,ASRDLQETQY
13,TRBV18,TRBJ2-3,ASSLGQGSTDTQY
13,TRBV5-1,TRBJ1-2,ASSYRTGNNYGYT
13,TRBV19,TRBJ2-1,ATTGTRGWDNEQF
11,TRBV4-1,TRBJ1-1,ASSQVTGTEAF
13,TRBV25-1,TRBJ2-3,ASSSGGASTDTQY
13,TRBV9,TRBJ2-1,ASSPAGANYNEQF
13,TRBV9,TRBJ1-2,ASSPRTEINYGYT
11,TRBV20-1,TRBJ2-3,SASEAGADTQY
14,TRBV3-1/TRBV3-2,TRBJ1-1,ASSQGEGRRLTEAF
13,TRBV7-8,TRBJ2-1,ASSFFRHRNNEQF
13,TRBV9,TRBJ2-3,ASSVLASGTDTQY
12,TRBV2,TRBJ2-3,ASRGLAVGGTQY
12,TRBV5-1,TRBJ2-1,ASSLQGADDEQF
11,TRBV14,TRBJ1-2,ASSQVQDYGYT
11,TRBV2,TRBJ2-3,AGSSGGRDTQY
12,TRBV6-6,TRBJ1-2,ASSPQADSYGYT
14,TRBV28,TRBJ2-1,ASSLAAAGGSNEQF
13,TRBV2,TRBJ2-7,ASRKGQGGTYEQY
12,TRBV7-2,TRBJ2-7,ASSLDPGSYEQY
13,TRBV30,TRBJ2-2,AWKIAEKNTGELF
9,TRBV20-1,TRBJ1-5,SASGGQPQH
11,TRBV27,TRBJ2-1,ASSFGQGNEQF
15,TRBV27,TRBJ1-2,ASSPEDRGRSNYGYT